This T cell receptor (beta chain) was sequenced for a study of T cell responses to AZD1222 COVID-19 vaccine listed by TCRdb under 2021. About the investigation overall: AZD1222 recipients with second doses at about 4 weeks or about 12 weeks were pooled, because spike-specific TCR depth and breadth did not differ between schedules. A total of 240 or so trial participants underwent TCR sequencing, of whom about 210 had received two doses of AZD1222 and 26 had received two doses of the MenACWY control vaccine. Enrollment into the trials was organized by age into subgroups of 18-55, 56-69 and 70-plus years, and those subgroups contained roughly 150, 30 and 60 TCR-sequenced participants, respectively.

The CDR3 numbers 16 residues from cysteine through phenylalanine. The DNA shown is the 48-base CDR3, in frame from base 1. From the germline V gene, CDR1 is WSHSY and CDR2 is SAAADI. A distance of 17 bases separates the germline ends of V and J, which lose 3 bases and 5 bases respectively. Notes on this clone: Its cognate antigen has yet to be identified. There are no base qualities to consult, and no much larger clone falls within one base.

What the work shows at the level of the full study, not this receptor alone: Spike-specific TCR breadth and depth rose significantly after two AZD1222 doses compared with day 0 and with MenACWY recipients. Reportedly, close to half of the unique spike-specific TCRs recognized epitopes lying outside the regions that are mutated in the B.1.351 and B.1.1.7 variants. The 56-69-year group was small, and its depth increase did not reach significance, likely because of low power. Conclusions about previously exposed vaccinees are limited, since just five to seven AZD1222 recipients were seropositive for SARS-CoV-2 at baseline. Because no samples from the day 14 peak response were available, repertoires could be characterized only after the peak T cell response. The vaccine-associated CD4 TCRs covered the entire spike protein, and the dominant responses fell in regions 160-218 and 743-854. Participants were mostly white British, with more females than males. The authors suggested clonal diversity may have been underestimated.

The CDR3 regions of human TCRbeta chains were subjected to immunosequencing. On the study's bioinformatics: Repertoire TCRs were checked for matches against a reference library of SARS-CoV-2-specific TCRs that had been generated using the MIRA antigen-specificity platform. Breadth was defined as the fraction of unique TCRs that were SARS-CoV-2-associated, and depth was defined as the fraction of total T cells that were SARS-CoV-2-associated. Using the MIRA data, every spike-specific TCR was mapped to the spike region that the TCR reacted to and assigned to either a CD4 or a CD8 class. Log10-transformed breadth and depth values were compared by one-way ANOVA with Sidak's multiple comparisons tests. TCRdb stores this immuneACCESS table with in-frame sequences only. Part of the clones is absent; in the studies checked, under half of the shortfall reflects unresolved V genes, and no reason is known for the rest. That table is the source of V, J and clone size, and D and trimming were worked out from the DNA. Within this sample are 150,000 or so clones, with about 90% of them counted one time only. The ten largest account for roughly 5% of the sample.

Read against the paper, the sample's time point label means: baseline before first vaccination. The vaccinee samples were drawn from two UK trials, COV001 and COV002, one of which was a single-blind randomized controlled phase 2/3 trial testing AZD1222 (ChAdOx1 nCoV-19) in healthy adults. For TCRbeta chain sequencing, PBMC samples were collected from trial participants at day 0 and at day 28 after the second dose. The input for sequencing was peripheral blood, taken on day 0 of AZD1222 vaccination. The chain couples TRBV10-2 to TRBJ2-1; TRBD2 is a weak D gene call, 6 bases matching. The sequence was obtained from an adult in good health. The CDR3 protein is CASSDPLRGVHNEQFF. The DNA reads TGCGCCAGCAGTGACCCCTTGCGCGGGGTCCACAATGAGCAGTTCTTC.